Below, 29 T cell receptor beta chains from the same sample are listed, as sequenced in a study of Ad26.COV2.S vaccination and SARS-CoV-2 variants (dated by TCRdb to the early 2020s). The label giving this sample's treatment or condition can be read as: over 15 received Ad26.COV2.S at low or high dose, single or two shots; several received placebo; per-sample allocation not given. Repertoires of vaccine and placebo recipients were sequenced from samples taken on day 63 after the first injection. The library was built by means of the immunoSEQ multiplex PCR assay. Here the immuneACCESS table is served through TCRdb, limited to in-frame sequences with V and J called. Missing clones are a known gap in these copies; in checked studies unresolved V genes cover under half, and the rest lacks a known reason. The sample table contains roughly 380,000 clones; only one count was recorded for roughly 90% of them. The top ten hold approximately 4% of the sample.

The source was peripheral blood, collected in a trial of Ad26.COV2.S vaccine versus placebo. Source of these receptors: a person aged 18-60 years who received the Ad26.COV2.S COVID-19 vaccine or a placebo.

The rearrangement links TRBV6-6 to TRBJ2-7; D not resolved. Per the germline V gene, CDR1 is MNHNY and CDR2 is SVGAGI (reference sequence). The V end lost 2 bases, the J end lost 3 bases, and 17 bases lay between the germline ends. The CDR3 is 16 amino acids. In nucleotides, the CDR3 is TGTGCCAGCAGTTACCCGATGCGCACTCGCTACTACGAGCAGTACTTC. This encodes CASSYPMRTRYYEQYF.

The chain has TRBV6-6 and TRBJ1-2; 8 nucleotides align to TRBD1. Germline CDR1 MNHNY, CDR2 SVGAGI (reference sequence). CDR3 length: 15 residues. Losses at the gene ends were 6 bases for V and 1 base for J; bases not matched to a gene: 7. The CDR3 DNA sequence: TGTGCCAGCAGCCAAACTGACAGGGGTAACTATGGCTACACCTTC. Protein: CASSQTDRGNYGYTF.

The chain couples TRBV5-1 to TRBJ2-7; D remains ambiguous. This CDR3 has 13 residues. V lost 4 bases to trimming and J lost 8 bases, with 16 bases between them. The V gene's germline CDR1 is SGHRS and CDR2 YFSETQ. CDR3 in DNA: TGCGCCAGCAGCCTCCGGGCAGATACGCAGCAGTACTTC. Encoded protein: CASSLRADTQQYF.

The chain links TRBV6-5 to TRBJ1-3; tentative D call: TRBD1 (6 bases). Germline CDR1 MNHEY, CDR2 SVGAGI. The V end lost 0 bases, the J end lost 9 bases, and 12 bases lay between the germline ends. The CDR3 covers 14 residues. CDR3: CASSYSRGYGTIYF. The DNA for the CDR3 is TGTGCCAGCAGTTACTCCAGGGGATACGGCACCATATATTTT.

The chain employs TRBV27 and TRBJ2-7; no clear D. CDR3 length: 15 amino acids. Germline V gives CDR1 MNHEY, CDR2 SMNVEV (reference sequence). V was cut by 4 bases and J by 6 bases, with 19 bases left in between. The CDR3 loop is CASSWRQVGLSEQYF. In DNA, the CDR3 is TGTGCCAGCAGTTGGCGGCAGGTAGGGTTGAGCGAGCAGTACTTC.

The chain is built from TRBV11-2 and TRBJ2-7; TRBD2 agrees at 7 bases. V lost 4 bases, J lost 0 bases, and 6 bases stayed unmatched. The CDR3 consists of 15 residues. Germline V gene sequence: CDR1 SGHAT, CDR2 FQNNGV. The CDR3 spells CASSSPGGSSYEQYF. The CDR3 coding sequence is TGTGCCAGCAGCTCCCCGGGGGGTAGCTCCTACGAGCAGTACTTC.

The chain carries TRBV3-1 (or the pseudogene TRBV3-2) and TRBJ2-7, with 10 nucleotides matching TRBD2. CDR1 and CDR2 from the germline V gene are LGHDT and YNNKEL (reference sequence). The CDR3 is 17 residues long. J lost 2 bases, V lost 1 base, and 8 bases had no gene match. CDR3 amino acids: CASSQVPLAGATYEQYF. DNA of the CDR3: TGTGCCAGCAGCCAAGTCCCCCTAGCGGGGGCCACCTACGAGCAGTACTTC.

The CDR3 region has the DNA TGTGCCAGCAGCGGGACTAGCGGGGGGGCGTTTCATGAGCAGTTCTTC. Amino acids: CASSGTSGGAFHEQFF. This sequence joins TRBV27 and TRBJ2-1; 16 positions agree with TRBD2. J gave up 8 bases and V 6 bases, and 7 bases lay outside the gene matches. Germline V gene data show CDR1 as MNHEY and CDR2 as SMNVEV (reference sequence). The CDR3 contains 16 residues.

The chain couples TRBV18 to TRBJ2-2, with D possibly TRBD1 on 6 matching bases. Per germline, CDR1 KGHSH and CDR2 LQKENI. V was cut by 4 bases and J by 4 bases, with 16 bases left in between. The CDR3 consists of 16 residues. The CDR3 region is CASSRTGGQATGELFF. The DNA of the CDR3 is TGTGCCAGCTCACGAACTGGGGGACAAGCCACCGGGGAGCTGTTTTTT.

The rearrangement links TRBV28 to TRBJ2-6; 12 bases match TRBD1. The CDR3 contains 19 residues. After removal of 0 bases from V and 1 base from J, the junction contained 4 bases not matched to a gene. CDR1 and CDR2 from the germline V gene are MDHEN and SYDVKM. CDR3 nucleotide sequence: TGTGCCAGCAGTTTATGGAGGGACAGGGGGCAATCTGGGGCCAACGTCCTGACTTTC. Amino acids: CASSLWRDRGQSGANVLTF.

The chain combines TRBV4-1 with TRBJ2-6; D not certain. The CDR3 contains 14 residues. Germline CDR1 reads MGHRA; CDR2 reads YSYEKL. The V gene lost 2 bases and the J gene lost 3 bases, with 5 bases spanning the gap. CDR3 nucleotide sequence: TGCGCCAGCAGCCAATCAAGTGGGGCCAACGTCCTGACTTTC. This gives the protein CASSQSSGANVLTF.

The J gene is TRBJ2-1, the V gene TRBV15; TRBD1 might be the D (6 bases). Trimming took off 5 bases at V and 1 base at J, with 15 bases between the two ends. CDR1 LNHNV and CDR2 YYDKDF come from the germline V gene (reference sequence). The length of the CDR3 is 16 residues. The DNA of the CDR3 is TGTGCCACCAGCTCTGCAGGGGCGCCATCCTACAATGAGCAGTTCTTC. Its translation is CATSSAGAPSYNEQFF.

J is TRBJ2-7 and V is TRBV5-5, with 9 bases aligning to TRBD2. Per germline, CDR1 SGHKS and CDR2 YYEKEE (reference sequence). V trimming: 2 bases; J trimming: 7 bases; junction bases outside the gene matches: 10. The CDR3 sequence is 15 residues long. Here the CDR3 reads CASSFSLRGGYEQYF. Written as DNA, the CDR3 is TGTGCCAGCAGCTTTAGTCTGCGGGGGGGATATGAGCAGTACTTC.

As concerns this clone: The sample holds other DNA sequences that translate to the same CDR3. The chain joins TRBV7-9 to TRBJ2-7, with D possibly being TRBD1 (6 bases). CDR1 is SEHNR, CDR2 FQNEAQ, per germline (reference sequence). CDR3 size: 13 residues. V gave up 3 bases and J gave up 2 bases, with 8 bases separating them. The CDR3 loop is CASSLPGAYEQYF. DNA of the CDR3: TGTGCCAGCAGCTTGCCAGGGGCCTACGAGCAGTACTTC.

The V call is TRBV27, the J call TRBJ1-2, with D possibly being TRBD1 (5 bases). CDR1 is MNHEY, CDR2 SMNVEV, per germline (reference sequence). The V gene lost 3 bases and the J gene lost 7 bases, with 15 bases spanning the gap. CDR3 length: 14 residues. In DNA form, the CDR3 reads TGTGCCAGCAGTTTTTCCGAGGGGCTAAGTGGCTACACCTTC. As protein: CASSFSEGLSGYTF.

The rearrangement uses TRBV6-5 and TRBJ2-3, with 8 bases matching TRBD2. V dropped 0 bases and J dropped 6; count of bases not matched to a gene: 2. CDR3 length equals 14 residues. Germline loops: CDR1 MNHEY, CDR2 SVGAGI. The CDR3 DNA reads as TGTGCCAGCAGTTACTCTACGGGGGGGGATACGCAGTATTTT. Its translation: CASSYSTGGDTQYF.

The CDR3 DNA sequence: TGCGCCAGCAGCCGAAACGAGGGTCGGAGGGATACGCAGTATTTT. Amino acids: CASSRNEGRRDTQYF. V usage is TRBV5-1 and J usage is TRBJ2-3; D possibly corresponds to TRBD2 (5 bases). Germline assignment: CDR1 SGHRS and CDR2 YFSETQ. This CDR3 has 15 amino acids. Between the trimmed V and J ends, which lost 4 bases and 6 bases, there was a span of 18 bases.

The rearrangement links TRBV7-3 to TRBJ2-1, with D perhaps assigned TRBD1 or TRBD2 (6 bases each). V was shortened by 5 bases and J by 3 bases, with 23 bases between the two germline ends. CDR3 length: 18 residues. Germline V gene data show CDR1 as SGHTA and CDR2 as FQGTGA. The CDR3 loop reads CASSPWGAPPRDYNEQFF. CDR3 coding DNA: TGTGCCAGCAGCCCCTGGGGGGCGCCCCCTCGAGACTACAATGAGCAGTTCTTC.

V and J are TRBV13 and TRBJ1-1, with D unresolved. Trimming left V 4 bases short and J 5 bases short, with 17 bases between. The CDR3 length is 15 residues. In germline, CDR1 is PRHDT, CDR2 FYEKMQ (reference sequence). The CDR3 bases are TGTGCCAGCAGCTCCCCGGGAAGCCCGGGGACTGAAGCTTTCTTT. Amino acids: CASSSPGSPGTEAFF. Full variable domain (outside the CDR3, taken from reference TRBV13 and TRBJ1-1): AAGVIQSPRHLIKEKRETATLKCYPIPRHDTVYWYQQGPGQDPQFLISFYEKMQSDKGSIPDRFSAQQFSDYHSELNMSSLELGDSALYFCASSSPGSPGTEAFFGQGTRLTVV.

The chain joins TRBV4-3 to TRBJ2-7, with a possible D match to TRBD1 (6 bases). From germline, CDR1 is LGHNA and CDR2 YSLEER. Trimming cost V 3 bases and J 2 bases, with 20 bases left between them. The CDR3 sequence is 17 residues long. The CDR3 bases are TGCGCCAGCAGCCAGGTCCGGACAGAATCCACTACCTACGAGCAGTACTTC. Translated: CASSQVRTESTTYEQYF.

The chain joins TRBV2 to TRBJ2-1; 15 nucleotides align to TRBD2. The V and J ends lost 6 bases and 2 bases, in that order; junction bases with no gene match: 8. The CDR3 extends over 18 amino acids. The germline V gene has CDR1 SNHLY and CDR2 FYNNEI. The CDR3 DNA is TGTGCCAGCAGGCGGACTAGCGGGGGGGCCCTCCCCTACAATGAGCAGTTCTTC. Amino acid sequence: CASRRTSGGALPYNEQFF.

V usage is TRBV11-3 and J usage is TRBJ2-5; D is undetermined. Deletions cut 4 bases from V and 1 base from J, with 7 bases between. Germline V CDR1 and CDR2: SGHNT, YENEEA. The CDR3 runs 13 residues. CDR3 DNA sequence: TGTGCCAGCAGCTCCGGGTCCCAAGAGACCCAGTACTTC. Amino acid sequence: CASSSGSQETQYF.

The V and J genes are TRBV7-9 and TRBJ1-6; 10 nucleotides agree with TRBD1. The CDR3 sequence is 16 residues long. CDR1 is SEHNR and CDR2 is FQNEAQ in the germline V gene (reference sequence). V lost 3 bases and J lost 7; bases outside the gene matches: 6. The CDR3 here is CASSLGTGAPNSPLHF. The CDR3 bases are TGTGCCAGCAGCTTGGGGACAGGGGCCCCGAATTCACCCCTCCACTTT.

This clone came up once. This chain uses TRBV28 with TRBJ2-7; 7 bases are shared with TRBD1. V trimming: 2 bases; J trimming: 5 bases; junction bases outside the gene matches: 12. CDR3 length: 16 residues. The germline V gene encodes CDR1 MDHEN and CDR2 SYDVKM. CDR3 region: CASSLLAGTADDEQYF. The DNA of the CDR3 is TGTGCCAGCAGTTTACTTGCCGGGACAGCCGATGACGAGCAGTACTTC.

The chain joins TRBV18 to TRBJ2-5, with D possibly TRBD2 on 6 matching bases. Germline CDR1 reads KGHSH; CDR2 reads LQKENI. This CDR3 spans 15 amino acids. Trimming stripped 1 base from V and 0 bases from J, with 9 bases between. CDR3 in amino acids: CASSPRGLDQETQYF. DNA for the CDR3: TGTGCCAGCTCACCACGGGGACTGGACCAAGAGACCCAGTACTTC.

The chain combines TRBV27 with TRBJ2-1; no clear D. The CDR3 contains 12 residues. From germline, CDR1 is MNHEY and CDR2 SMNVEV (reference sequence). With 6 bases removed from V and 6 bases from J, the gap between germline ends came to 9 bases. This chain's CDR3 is CASSQAGNEQFF. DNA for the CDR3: TGTGCCAGCAGCCAGGCAGGCAATGAGCAGTTCTTC.

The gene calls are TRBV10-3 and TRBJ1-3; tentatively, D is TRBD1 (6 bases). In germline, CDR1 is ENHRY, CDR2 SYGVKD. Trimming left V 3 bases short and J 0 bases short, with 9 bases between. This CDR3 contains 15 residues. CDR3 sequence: CAISDRTDSGNTIYF. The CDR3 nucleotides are TGTGCCATCAGTGACAGGACAGACTCTGGAAACACCATATATTTT.

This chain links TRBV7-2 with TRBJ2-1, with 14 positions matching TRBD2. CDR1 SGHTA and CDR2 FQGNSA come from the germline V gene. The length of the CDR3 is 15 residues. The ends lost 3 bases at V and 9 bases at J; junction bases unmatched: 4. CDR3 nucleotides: TGTGCCAGCAGCTTCGGGACTAGCGGGGGTCCTGAGCAGTTCTTC. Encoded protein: CASSFGTSGGPEQFF.

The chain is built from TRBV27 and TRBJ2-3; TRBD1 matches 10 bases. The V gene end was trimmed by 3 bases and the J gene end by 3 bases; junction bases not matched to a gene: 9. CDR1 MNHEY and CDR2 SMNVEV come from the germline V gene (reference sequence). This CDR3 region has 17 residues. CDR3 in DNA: TGTGCCAGCAGTTTGTTCGCCCTGGGACAGGGGACAGATACGCAGTATTTT. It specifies CASSLFALGQGTDTQYF.